Following are 12 T cell receptor beta chains from one sample sequenced in a study of cytomegalovirus exposure and HLA in healthy donors. Use of 60 Vbeta and 13 Jbeta primers characterized the PCR. Measured with immunoSEQ multiplex PCR; TCRdb has only the in-frame clones, and not every one. This table has about 63,000 clones, 80% to 90% appearing once. Material for sequencing was PBMCs. The receptor set was obtained from a woman in her 30s in good health and CMV-seropositive.

This clone was seen a handful of times. The rearrangement joins TRBV27 to TRBJ1-5; 8 bases line up with TRBD1. The CDR3 consists of 15 residues. The V gene end was trimmed by 5 bases and the J gene end by 4 bases; junction bases not matched to a gene: 7. CDR1 is MNHEY, CDR2 SMNVEV, per germline (reference sequence). The CDR3 bases are TGTGCCAGCAGTCCACTGGGACAGGTTAATCAGCCCCAGCATTTT. This codes for CASSPLGQVNQPQHF.

The chain uses TRBV5-1 and TRBJ1-1; 10 nucleotides agree with TRBD1. Germline V lookup: CDR1 SGHRS, CDR2 YFSETQ. The CDR3 has 15 amino acids. Trimming cost V 4 bases and J 1 base; bases outside gene matches: 4. CDR3 region: CASSDRTGGNTEAFF. For the CDR3, the DNA is TGCGCCAGCAGCGACCGGACAGGGGGGAACACTGAAGCTTTCTTT. Based on the CDR3 plus reference TRBV5-1 and TRBJ1-1, the full variable domain is KAGVTQTPRYLIKTRGQQVTLSCSPISGHRSVSWYQQTPGQGLQFLFEYFSETQRNKGNFPGRFSGRQFSNSRSEMNVSTLELGDSALYLCASSDRTGGNTEAFFGQGTRLTVV.

The chain has TRBV10-1 and TRBJ2-7, with TRBD1 matching 10 bases. The CDR3 is 16 amino acids. Trimming took 1 base from V and 3 from J; bases not matched to a gene: 6. From germline, CDR1 is WNHNN and CDR2 SYGVQD (reference sequence). The DNA for the CDR3 is TGCGCCAGCAGTGAGTTTCGGGACAGGGGCTACTACGAGCAGTACTTC. Protein: CASSEFRDRGYYEQYF.

The chain combines TRBV12-5 with TRBJ1-1; maybe TRBD1 (6 bases). V lost 6 bases and J lost 4, with 9 bases in between. Germline V lookup: CDR1 LGHNT, CDR2 FRNRAP. This CDR3 is built from 12 residues. The CDR3 region has the DNA TGTGCTAGTGGCCGAGGGGGCACTGAAGCTTTCTTT. It specifies CASGRGGTEAFF.

The chain has TRBV27 and TRBJ2-2; the D gene is possibly TRBD2 (6 bases). Germline V gene sequence: CDR1 MNHEY, CDR2 SMNVEV (reference sequence). V lost 5 bases, J lost 4 bases, and 11 bases lay in between. This CDR3 is built from 14 residues. The CDR3 nucleotides are TGTGCCAGCAGTCTGGGGGGTAGCACCGGGGAGCTGTTTTTT. Its protein is CASSLGGSTGELFF.

This clone showed up just once. The chain recombines TRBV19 with TRBJ2-7, with 7 bases matching TRBD1. The V segment lost 3 bases and the J segment 1 base; nucleotides outside the gene matches: 3. Germline V gene data show CDR1 as LNHDA and CDR2 as SQIVND (reference sequence). The CDR3 is 14 amino acids. Here the CDR3 DNA reads TGTGCCAGTAGTATTCACAGGGGATCCTACGAGCAGTACTTC. It translates to CASSIHRGSYEQYF.

The chain is built from TRBV19 and TRBJ1-1; TRBD1 might be the D (5 bases). Per the germline V gene, CDR1 is LNHDA and CDR2 is SQIVND (reference sequence). The CDR3 is made up of 13 amino acids. Trimming took 9 bases from V and 3 from J, leaving 14 bases between them. The CDR3 protein is CASHVTEDTEAFF. The DNA of the CDR3 is TGTGCCAGCCACGTGACAGAGGACACTGAAGCTTTCTTT.

This clone was seen only once. The chain employs TRBV10-3 and TRBJ2-5, with TRBD2 matching 7 bases. Per germline, CDR1 ENHRY and CDR2 SYGVKD. The CDR3 runs to 13 residues. The ends lost 2 bases at V and 3 bases at J; junction bases unmatched: 0. The CDR3 reads CAISESGKETQYF. CDR3 in DNA: TGTGCCATCAGTGAGAGCGGGAAAGAGACCCAGTACTTC.

The chain combines TRBV15 with TRBJ1-1; TRBD1 might be the D (6 bases). Germline-derived CDR1 and CDR2 are LNHNV and YYDKDF (reference sequence). Between the trimmed V and J ends, which lost 8 bases and 3 bases, there was a span of 10 bases. CDR3 size: 12 residues. The CDR3 DNA sequence: TGTGCCACCGGGAGGGGGTACACTGAAGCTTTCTTT. Translating it yields CATGRGYTEAFF.

The chain has TRBV2 and TRBJ1-1; weak D call: TRBD1 (5 bases). V lost 8 bases to trimming and J lost 0 bases, with 13 bases between them. The CDR3 runs 14 residues. Germline V gives CDR1 SNHLY, CDR2 FYNNEI. The CDR3 loop is CASRQGSVNTEAFF. In DNA form, the CDR3 reads TGTGCCAGCCGGCAGGGATCCGTGAACACTGAAGCTTTCTTT.

V and J are TRBV11-3 and TRBJ2-4; TRBD2 agrees at 8 bases. The germline V gene has CDR1 SGHNT and CDR2 YENEEA. The CDR3 consists of 19 residues. With 1 base clipped from V and 0 bases from J, the junction kept 11 bases outside the gene matches. Here the CDR3 reads CASSLGVAGMSLAKNIQYF. The CDR3 bases are TGTGCCAGCAGCTTAGGAGTAGCGGGAATGTCTCTAGCCAAAAACATTCAGTACTTC.

The genes are TRBV28 and TRBJ2-5; 11 positions match TRBD2. TRBJ2-7 explains the end of the DNA better; the J call may be wrong. The CDR3 has 14 amino acids. CDR1 and CDR2 from the germline V gene are MDHEN and SYDVKM. CDR3 coding DNA: TGTGCCAGCAGTGAACTAGCGGGAGCCTACGAGCAGTACTTC. Translating it yields CASSELAGAYEQYF.